This entry is about one T cell receptor (beta chain). Germline-derived CDR1 and CDR2 are SGDLS and YYNGEE. This CDR3 contains 12 residues. With 7 bases removed from V and 3 bases from J, the gap between germline ends came to 8 bases. The data are from a study of blood T cell repertoires in COVID-19. Turning to the study itself: Acute and convalescent COVID-19 samples came from the United States, Italy and Spain. PBMCs, B-cell-depleted T cells, or T cells provided the cDNA or gDNA that made up the material.

In the original workflow: Estimation of nucleated cell counts was performed using reference gene primer amplification. Sequencing used immunoSEQ multiplex PCR; TCRdb keeps in-frame clones, though not all of them. V and J calls and clone size are those listed in that table; D and trimming were worked out from the DNA. In the table there are 52,000 or so clones, nearly 85% of which are singletons. Material for sequencing was peripheral blood. This TCR derives from a man aged 35-49 years with acute or convalescent COVID-19. The rearrangement joins TRBV9 to TRBJ2-1; maybe TRBD2 (5 bases). This chain's CDR3 is CASGADYNEQFF. DNA of the CDR3: TGTGCCAGCGGAGCGGACTACAATGAGCAGTTCTTC.